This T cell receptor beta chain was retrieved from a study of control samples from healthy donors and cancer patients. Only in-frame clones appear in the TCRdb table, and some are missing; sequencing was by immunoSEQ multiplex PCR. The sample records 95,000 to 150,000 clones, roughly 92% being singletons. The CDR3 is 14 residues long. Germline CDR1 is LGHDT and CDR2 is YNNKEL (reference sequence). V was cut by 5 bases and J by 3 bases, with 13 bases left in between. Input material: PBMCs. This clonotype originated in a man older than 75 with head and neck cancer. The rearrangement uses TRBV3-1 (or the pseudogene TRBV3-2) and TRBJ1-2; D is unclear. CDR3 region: CASSLGYGDYGYTF. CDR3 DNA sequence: TGTGCCAGCAGCTTAGGGTATGGAGACTATGGCTACACCTTC.